A single sample gave rise to the 5 T cell receptor beta chains below, sequenced in a study of blood T cell repertoires in COVID-19. Some clones are missing from TCRdb's copy, which holds only in-frame ones; the method was immunoSEQ multiplex PCR. The sample includes 250,000 to 350,000 clones, about 85% of them seen just once. Sequenced input: peripheral blood. The source is a woman aged 45-60 years who had recovered from COVID-19.

V and J are TRBV4-1 and TRBJ2-3; maybe TRBD1 (6 bases). This CDR3 contains 17 residues. V gave up 0 bases and J gave up 4 bases, with 17 bases separating them. CDR1 and CDR2 from the germline V gene are MGHRA and YSYEKL. The CDR3 sequence is CASSQETGPVWADTQYF. As DNA, the CDR3 is TGCGCCAGCAGCCAAGAGACAGGCCCAGTTTGGGCAGATACGCAGTATTTT.

J is TRBJ2-7 and V is TRBV28; D may be TRBD1 (6 bases). V was shortened by 5 bases and J by 3 bases, with 17 bases between the two germline ends. Germline V gene lookup returns CDR1 MDHEN and CDR2 SYDVKM. The CDR3 extends over 15 amino acids. The CDR3: CASSPGQNNYYEQYF. The CDR3 DNA follows: TGTGCCAGCAGTCCTGGACAGAACAATTACTACGAGCAGTACTTC. The full variable domain, in which reference TRBV28 and TRBJ2-7 provide the parts outside the CDR3, is DVKVTQSSRYLVKRTGEKVFLECVQDMDHENMFWYRQDPGLGLRLIYFSYDVKMKEKGDIPEGYSVSREKKERFSLILESASTNQTSMYLCASSPGQNNYYEQYFGPGTRLTVT.

V usage is TRBV29-1 and J usage is TRBJ2-5, with D maybe TRBD1 (6 bases). The germline V gene encodes CDR1 SQVTM and CDR2 ANQGSEA. The CDR3 spans 15 residues. Deletions cut 6 bases from V and 5 bases from J, with 22 bases between. The CDR3 region is CSVRTRTDPRETQYF. The CDR3 nucleotides are TGCAGCGTGAGGACCCGGACAGACCCCAGGGAGACCCAGTACTTC.

The V call is TRBV6-5, the J call TRBJ2-1; D not certain. CDR1 is MNHEY and CDR2 is SVGAGI in the germline V gene. Trimming removed 0 bases at V and 10 bases at J, with 4 bases between. The CDR3 consists of 11 residues. This CDR3 reads CASSYSTEQFF. CDR3 DNA sequence: TGTGCCAGCAGTTACTCGACAGAGCAGTTCTTC.

The chain employs TRBV6-5 and TRBJ2-7; 11 bases agree with TRBD2. Losses at the gene ends were 6 bases for V and 3 bases for J; bases not matched to a gene: 7. The germline CDR1 and CDR2 sequences are MNHEY and SVGAGI. The CDR3 loop spans 15 amino acids. The DNA of the CDR3 is TGTGCCAGCAGCCCACTAGCGGGGGCCTACTACGAGCAGTACTTC. Translation gives CASSPLAGAYYEQYF.